At least ten counts were recorded for the clone carrying this T cell receptor (beta chain). The antigen is undetermined. This entry belongs to a study of early T cells in non-severe SARS-CoV-2 infection. Study context: Sequencing used unsorted whole-blood bulk RNA, so chains lack pairing. Study-level results: VDJdb matching favored anti-spike CD8 responses, missing private and CD4 specificities.

Individual cDNA molecules were tagged with unique molecular identifiers. Via MiXCR, TCRdb re-called the 5' RACE reads, giving one row per CDR3 protein. The sample has 50,000 to 65,000 distinct CDR3 sequences, 18% seen once; the top ten hold approximately 8.4%. There are 13 residues in the CDR3. V was cut by 0 bases and J by 3 bases, with 5 bases left in between. Germline CDR1 reads KGHSH; CDR2 reads LQKENI. The chain recombines TRBV18 with TRBJ1-1; D uncertain. This receptor was taken from an adult who was a healthcare worker with PCR-confirmed SARS-CoV-2 infection or an uninfected control (not recorded which). Sequencing used whole blood, obtained at baseline. This CDR3 is CASSPPQYTEAFF. The CDR3 coding sequence is TGTGCCAGCTCACCACCGCAGTACACTGAAGCTTTCTTT.